One and the same sample provided the 2 T cell receptor beta chains below, sequenced in a study of blood T cell repertoires in COVID-19. Repertoires were generated with immunoSEQ multiplex PCR, while TCRdb's copy carries only in-frame clones and drops some. The sample yields around 310,000 clones, more than 75% seen once. The material sequenced was peripheral blood. The source is a woman in her fifties or sixties with active or convalescent COVID-19.

The V gene is TRBV29-1, the J gene TRBJ1-3; D might be TRBD1 (6 bases). This CDR3 region has 14 residues. Germline V gene data show CDR1 as SQVTM and CDR2 as ANQGSEA. V gave up 7 bases and J gave up 0 bases, with 13 bases separating them. The CDR3 protein is CSAYDRNSGNTIYF. For the CDR3, the DNA is TGCAGCGCCTACGACAGGAACTCTGGAAACACCATATATTTT.

CDR3 amino acids: CASSRGPNEKLFF. The CDR3 DNA follows: TGTGCCAGCAGCAGGGGGCCTAATGAAAAACTGTTTTTT. The chain recombines TRBV7-2 with TRBJ1-4, with 7 nucleotides matching TRBD1. The CDR3 is 13 amino acids. Unmatched junction bases numbered 0, after V lost 5 bases and J lost 3 bases. CDR1 is SGHTA, CDR2 FQGNSA, per germline.